The source of this T cell receptor (beta chain) is a study of human T cells and chemical hapten exposure. Across the study: Diphenylcyclopropenone, dosed weekly to the scalp, was given to patients throughout the roughly 24-week study. After 6 days, upper back 0.01% DPC patch tests were scored.

TCRdb used MiXCR to reprocess the RACE reads, holding one entry per CDR3 protein. The sample lists about 110,000 distinct CDR3 sequences; 9% to 9.5% were seen once. To note about this clonotype: The antigen remains unidentified.

The time point: patch test 2, 6 weeks after DPC sensitization. Treatment noted: therapeutic diphenylcyclopropenone sensitization with weekly scalp DPC. Unfractionated whole blood yielded total RNA. Study results and caveats: Relative to control repertoires, expanded TCRs gave rise to significantly more large CDR3 similarity clusters.

Germline loops: CDR1 SGHTA, CDR2 FQGTGA. With 0 bases clipped from V and 6 bases from J, the junction kept 1 base outside the gene matches. This CDR3 contains 15 residues. This chain uses TRBV7-3 with TRBJ2-2; 10 bases are shared with TRBD2. The source of this sequence is a woman aged 40 to 50 with alopecia areata. Some clones in this sample may be carry-over from other donors' samples. The sequences come from whole blood, collected in connection with sensitization to the hapten diphenylcyclopropenone (DPC). This CDR3 is CASSLTGLAPGELFF. DNA of the CDR3: TGTGCCAGCAGCTTAACGGGACTAGCGCCCGGGGAGCTGTTTTTT. Full variable domain (missing parts from reference TRBV7-3 and TRBJ2-2): GAGVSQTPSNKVTEKGKYVELRCDPISGHTALYWYRQSLGQGPEFLIYFQGTGAADDSGLPNDRFFAVRPEGSVSTLKIQRTERGDSAVYLCASSLTGLAPGELFFGEGSRLTVL.